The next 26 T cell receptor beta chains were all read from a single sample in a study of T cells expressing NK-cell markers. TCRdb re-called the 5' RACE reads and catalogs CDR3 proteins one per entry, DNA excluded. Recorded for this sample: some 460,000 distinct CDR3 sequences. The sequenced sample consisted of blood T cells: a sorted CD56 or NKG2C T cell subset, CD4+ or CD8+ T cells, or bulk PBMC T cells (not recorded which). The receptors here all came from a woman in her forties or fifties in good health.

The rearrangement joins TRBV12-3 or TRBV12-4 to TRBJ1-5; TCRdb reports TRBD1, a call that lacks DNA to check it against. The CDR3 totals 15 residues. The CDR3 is CASSLRAKGNQPQHF.

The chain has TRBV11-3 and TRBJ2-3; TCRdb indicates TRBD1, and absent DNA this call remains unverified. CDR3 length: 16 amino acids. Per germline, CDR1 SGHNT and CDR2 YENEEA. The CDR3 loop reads CASSPDDLRGTDTQYF.

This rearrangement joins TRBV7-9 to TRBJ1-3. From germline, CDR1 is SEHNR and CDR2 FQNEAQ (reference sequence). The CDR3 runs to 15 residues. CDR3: CASSLPTRTGNTIYF.

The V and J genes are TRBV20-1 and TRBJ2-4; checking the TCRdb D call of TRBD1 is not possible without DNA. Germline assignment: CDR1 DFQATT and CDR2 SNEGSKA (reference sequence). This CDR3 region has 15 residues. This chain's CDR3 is CSATDRSLAKNIQYF.

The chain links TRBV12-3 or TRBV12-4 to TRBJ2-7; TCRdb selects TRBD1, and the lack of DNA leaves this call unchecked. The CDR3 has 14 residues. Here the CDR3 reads CASSLRGPPYEQYF.

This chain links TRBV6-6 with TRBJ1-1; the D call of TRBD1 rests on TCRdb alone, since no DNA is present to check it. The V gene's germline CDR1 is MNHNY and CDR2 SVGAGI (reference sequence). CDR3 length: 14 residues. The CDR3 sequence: CASSYTRDFTEAFF.

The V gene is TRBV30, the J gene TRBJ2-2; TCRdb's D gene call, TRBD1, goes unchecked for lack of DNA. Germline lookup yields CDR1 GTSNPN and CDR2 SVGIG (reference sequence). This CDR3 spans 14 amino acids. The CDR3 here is CAWGGSPRTGELFF. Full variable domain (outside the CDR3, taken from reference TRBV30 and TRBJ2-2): SQTIHQWPATLVQPVGSPLSLECTVEGTSNPNLYWYRQAAGRGLQLLFYSVGIGQISSEVPQNLSASRPQDRQFILSSKKLLLSDSGFYLCAWGGSPRTGELFFGEGSRLTVL.

The CDR3 here is CSANRLAGLSETQYF. The V call is TRBV20-1, the J call TRBJ2-5; checking the TCRdb D call of TRBD2 is not possible without DNA. CDR1 and CDR2 from the germline V gene are DFQATT and SNEGSKA (reference sequence). The length of the CDR3 is 15 residues.

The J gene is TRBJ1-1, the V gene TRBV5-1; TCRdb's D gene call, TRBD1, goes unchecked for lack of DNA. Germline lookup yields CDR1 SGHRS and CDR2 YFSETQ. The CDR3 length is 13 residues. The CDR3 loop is CASMTGSFTEAFF.

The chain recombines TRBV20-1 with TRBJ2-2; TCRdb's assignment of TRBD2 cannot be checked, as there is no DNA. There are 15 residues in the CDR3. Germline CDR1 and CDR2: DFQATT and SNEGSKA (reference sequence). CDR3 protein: CSAAASGRAAGELFF.

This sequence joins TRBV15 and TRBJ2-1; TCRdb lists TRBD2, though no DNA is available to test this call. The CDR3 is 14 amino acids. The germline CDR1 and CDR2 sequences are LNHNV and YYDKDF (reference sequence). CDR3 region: CATSRGDFGREQFF.

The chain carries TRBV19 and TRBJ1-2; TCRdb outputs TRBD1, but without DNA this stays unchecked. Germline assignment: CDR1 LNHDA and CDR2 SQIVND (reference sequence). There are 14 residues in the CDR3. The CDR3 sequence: CASSEQGLLYGYTF.

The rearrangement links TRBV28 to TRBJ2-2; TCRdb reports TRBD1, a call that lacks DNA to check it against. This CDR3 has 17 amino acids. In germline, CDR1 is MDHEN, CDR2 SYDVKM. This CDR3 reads CASNGQGRREITGELFF.

CDR3 region: CASSPLAGELAKNIQYF. V usage is TRBV27 and J usage is TRBJ2-4; the TCRdb call, TRBD2, lacks DNA for checking. The germline gives CDR1 MNHEY, CDR2 SMNVEV (reference sequence). This CDR3 comprises 17 residues.

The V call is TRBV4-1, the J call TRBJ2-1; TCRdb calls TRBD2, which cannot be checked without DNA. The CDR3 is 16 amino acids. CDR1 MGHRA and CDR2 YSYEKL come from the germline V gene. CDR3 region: CASSQERLLAVNEQFF.

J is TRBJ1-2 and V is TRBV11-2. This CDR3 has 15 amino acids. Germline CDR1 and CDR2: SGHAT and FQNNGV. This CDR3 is CASSPLIDIYGGYTF.

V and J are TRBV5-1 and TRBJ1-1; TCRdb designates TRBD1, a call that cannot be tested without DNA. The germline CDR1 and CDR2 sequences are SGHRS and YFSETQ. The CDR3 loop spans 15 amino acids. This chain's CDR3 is CASSSLPTGVTEAFF.

The CDR3 spells CASSPENTGLGNQPQHF. The J gene is TRBJ1-5, the V gene TRBV27; the TCRdb D gene call, TRBD1, has no DNA to confirm it. The CDR3 runs 17 residues. CDR1 and CDR2 from the germline V gene are MNHEY and SMNVEV (reference sequence).

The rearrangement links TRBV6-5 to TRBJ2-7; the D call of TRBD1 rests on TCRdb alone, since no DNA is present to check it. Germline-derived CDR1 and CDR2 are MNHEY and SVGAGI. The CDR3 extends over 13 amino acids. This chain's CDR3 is CASHSGTGYEQYF.

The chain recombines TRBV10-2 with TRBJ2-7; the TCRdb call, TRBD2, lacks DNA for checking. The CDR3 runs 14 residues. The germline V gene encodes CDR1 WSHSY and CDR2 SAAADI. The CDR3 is CASTHASGSGEQYF.

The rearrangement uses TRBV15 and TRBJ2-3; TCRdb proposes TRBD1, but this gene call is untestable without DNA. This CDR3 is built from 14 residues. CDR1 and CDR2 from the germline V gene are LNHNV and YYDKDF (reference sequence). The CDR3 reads CASHSGTHTDTQYF.

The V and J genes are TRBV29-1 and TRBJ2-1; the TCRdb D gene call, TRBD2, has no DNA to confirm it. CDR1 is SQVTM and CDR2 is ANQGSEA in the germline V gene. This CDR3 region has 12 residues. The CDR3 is CSAWRRSNEQFF.

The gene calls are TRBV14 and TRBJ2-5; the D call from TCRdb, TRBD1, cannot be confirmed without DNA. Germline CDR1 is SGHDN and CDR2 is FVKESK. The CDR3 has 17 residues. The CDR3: CASSQEQGLPGWETQYF.

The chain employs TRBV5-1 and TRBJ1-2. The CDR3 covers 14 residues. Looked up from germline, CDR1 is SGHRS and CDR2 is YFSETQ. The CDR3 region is CASSPDLPRAGYTF. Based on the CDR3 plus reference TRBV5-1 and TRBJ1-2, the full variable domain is KAGVTQTPRYLIKTRGQQVTLSCSPISGHRSVSWYQQTPGQGLQFLFEYFSETQRNKGNFPGRFSGRQFSNSRSEMNVSTLELGDSALYLCASSPDLPRAGYTFGSGTRLTVV.

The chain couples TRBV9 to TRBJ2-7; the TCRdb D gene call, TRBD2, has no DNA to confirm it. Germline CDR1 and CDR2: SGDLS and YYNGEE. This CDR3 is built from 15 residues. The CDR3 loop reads CASPSPSPVKFGQYF.

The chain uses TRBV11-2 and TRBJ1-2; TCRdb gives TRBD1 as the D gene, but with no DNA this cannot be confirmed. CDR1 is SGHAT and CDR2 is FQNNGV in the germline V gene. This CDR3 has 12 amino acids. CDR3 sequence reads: CASTPGGAGYTF.